This is a list of T cell receptor beta chains from one sample in a study of blood T cell repertoires in COVID-19. The data were produced by immunoSEQ multiplex PCR, yet TCRdb's version contains in-frame clones alone and is incomplete. The table shows approximately 390,000 clones, with 88% occurring only once. Sequencing used PBMCs or T cells enriched from blood (not recorded which). The receptors originated from a middle-aged woman with acute COVID-19. Both conserved end residues are part of each CDR3. Each record gives: V gene, J gene, clone size, D gene, CDR3 protein, CDR3 DNA. The D gene is left open where the match is weak. Where a row states a size, it is once, few, many or the class of an expanded clone; other rows omit it.

V gene: TRBV4-1
J gene: TRBJ1-1
clone size: -
D gene: -
CDR3 protein: CASSGGDLNTEAFF
CDR3 DNA: TGCGCCAGCAGCGGGGGGGACCTGAACACTGAAGCTTTCTTT

V gene: TRBV29-1
J gene: TRBJ2-4
clone size: -
D gene: TRBD1
CDR3 protein: CSAQTGTKNIQYF
CDR3 DNA: TGCAGCGCCCAGACAGGGACCAAAAACATTCAGTACTTC

V gene: TRBV19
J gene: TRBJ1-2
clone size: -
D gene: TRBD1
CDR3 protein: CASTRKTGGFGYTF
CDR3 DNA: TGTGCCAGTACCCGAAAGACAGGGGGATTTGGCTACACCTTC

V gene: TRBV18
J gene: TRBJ2-1
clone size: -
D gene: TRBD1
CDR3 protein: CASSQGDRGTTYNEQFF
CDR3 DNA: TGTGCCAGCTCGCAAGGGGACAGGGGGACGACTTACAATGAGCAGTTCTTC

V gene: TRBV7-9
J gene: TRBJ1-2
clone size: -
D gene: -
CDR3 protein: CASSPIDRLDGYTF
CDR3 DNA: TGTGCCAGCAGCCCCATTGACAGGCTCGATGGCTACACCTTC

V gene: TRBV29-1
J gene: TRBJ2-7
clone size: -
D gene: -
CDR3 protein: CSVGTHDEQYF
CDR3 DNA: TGCAGCGTTGGGACTCACGACGAGCAGTACTTC

V gene: TRBV3-1/TRBV3-2
J gene: TRBJ2-7
clone size: -
D gene: -
CDR3 protein: CASSQGVGVPYEQYF
CDR3 DNA: TGTGCCAGCAGCCAAGGGGTCGGGGTTCCCTACGAGCAGTACTTC

V gene: TRBV2
J gene: TRBJ1-5
clone size: -
D gene: -
CDR3 protein: CASSGFPRGANQPQHF
CDR3 DNA: TGTGCCAGCAGTGGATTCCCTCGCGGAGCCAATCAGCCCCAGCATTTT

V gene: TRBV2
J gene: TRBJ2-5
clone size: -
D gene: TRBD2
CDR3 protein: CASSVGSGLADQETQYF
CDR3 DNA: TGTGCCAGCAGTGTGGGGTCGGGACTAGCGGACCAAGAGACCCAGTACTTC

V gene: TRBV5-1
J gene: TRBJ1-6
clone size: -
D gene: -
CDR3 protein: CASSLYEGLESPLHF
CDR3 DNA: TGCGCCAGCAGCTTGTACGAGGGCCTGGAATCCCCCCTCCACTTT

V gene: TRBV5-6
J gene: TRBJ2-7
clone size: once
D gene: TRBD2
CDR3 protein: CASSPRLGLAGSYEQYF
CDR3 DNA: TGTGCCAGCAGTCCACGTCTCGGGCTAGCGGGTTCCTACGAGCAGTACTTC

V gene: TRBV28
J gene: TRBJ2-1
clone size: -
D gene: TRBD1
CDR3 protein: CASISGQDPNEQFF
CDR3 DNA: TGTGCCAGCATATCGGGACAGGACCCTAATGAGCAGTTCTTC

V gene: TRBV18
J gene: TRBJ2-3
clone size: once
D gene: TRBD1
CDR3 protein: CASSQQGWSTDTQYF
CDR3 DNA: TGTGCCAGCTCACAACAGGGGTGGAGCACAGATACGCAGTATTTT

V gene: TRBV12-3/TRBV12-4
J gene: TRBJ2-5
clone size: -
D gene: -
CDR3 protein: CASSLGALETQYF
CDR3 DNA: TGTGCCAGCAGTTTAGGAGCGCTCGAGACCCAGTACTTC

V gene: TRBV7-2
J gene: TRBJ1-2
clone size: -
D gene: TRBD1
CDR3 protein: CASSRTGEGYTF
CDR3 DNA: TGTGCCAGCAGCCGGACAGGGGAGGGCTACACCTTC

V gene: TRBV28
J gene: TRBJ1-1
clone size: -
D gene: -
CDR3 protein: CASTGVGYTEAFF
CDR3 DNA: TGTGCCAGCACAGGGGTCGGGTACACTGAAGCTTTCTTT

V gene: TRBV7-8
J gene: TRBJ2-1
clone size: -
D gene: -
CDR3 protein: CASSSAGPSQYNEQFF
CDR3 DNA: TGTGCCAGCAGCTCGGCGGGACCGTCCCAATACAATGAGCAGTTCTTC

V gene: TRBV29-1
J gene: TRBJ2-7
clone size: -
D gene: -
CDR3 protein: CSVAGRESYEQYF
CDR3 DNA: TGCAGCGTTGCGGGACGGGAGTCCTACGAGCAGTACTTC

V gene: TRBV5-1
J gene: TRBJ2-3
clone size: -
D gene: TRBD2
CDR3 protein: CASTSGGFTDTQYF
CDR3 DNA: TGCGCCAGCACTAGCGGGGGGTTCACAGATACGCAGTATTTT

V gene: TRBV5-6
J gene: TRBJ2-7
clone size: -
D gene: TRBD1
CDR3 protein: CASSLDPTGEEQYF
CDR3 DNA: TGTGCCAGCAGCTTGGATCCGACAGGGGAAGAGCAGTACTTC

V gene: TRBV7-8
J gene: TRBJ1-2
clone size: -
D gene: TRBD1
CDR3 protein: CASSLVGGRDGYTF
CDR3 DNA: TGTGCCAGCAGCTTAGTAGGGGGCAGGGATGGCTACACCTTC

V gene: TRBV10-3
J gene: TRBJ1-5
clone size: -
D gene: TRBD1
CDR3 protein: CAISESDRGGNQPQHF
CDR3 DNA: TGTGCCATCAGTGAGAGCGACAGGGGAGGCAATCAGCCCCAGCATTTT

V gene: TRBV18
J gene: TRBJ2-1
clone size: -
D gene: -
CDR3 protein: CASSPGGNSYNEQFF
CDR3 DNA: TGTGCCAGCTCACCTGGGGGGAACTCCTACAATGAGCAGTTCTTC

V gene: TRBV7-7
J gene: TRBJ1-4
clone size: -
D gene: TRBD1
CDR3 protein: CASSLTGQVLPGCRTNEKLFF
CDR3 DNA: TGTGCCAGCAGCTTAACGGGACAGGTCCTCCCCGGTTGTAGGACTAATGAAAAACTGTTTTTT

V gene: TRBV20-1
J gene: TRBJ2-5
clone size: -
D gene: -
CDR3 protein: CSASWRGPGGTQYF
CDR3 DNA: TGCAGTGCTAGTTGGCGGGGGCCCGGCGGGACCCAGTACTTC

V gene: TRBV9
J gene: TRBJ2-2
clone size: -
D gene: -
CDR3 protein: CASSVVSYHTGELFF
CDR3 DNA: TGTGCCAGCAGCGTTGTCAGTTACCACACCGGGGAGCTGTTTTTT

V gene: TRBV27
J gene: TRBJ1-3
clone size: once
D gene: -
CDR3 protein: CASSPRGEQASSGNTIYF
CDR3 DNA: TGTGCCAGCAGCCCCCGGGGGGAACAGGCTAGCTCTGGAAACACCATATATTTT

V gene: TRBV27
J gene: TRBJ2-1
clone size: -
D gene: TRBD2
CDR3 protein: CASSFSGGYYNEQFF
CDR3 DNA: TGTGCCAGCAGTTTTTCGGGGGGATACTACAATGAGCAGTTCTTC

V gene: TRBV5-1
J gene: TRBJ2-3
clone size: -
D gene: -
CDR3 protein: CASSLVSGFTDTQYF
CDR3 DNA: TGCGCCAGCAGCTTAGTATCGGGATTCACAGATACGCAGTATTTT

V gene: TRBV19
J gene: TRBJ1-2
clone size: -
D gene: TRBD1
CDR3 protein: CASSRRGQKMGYTF
CDR3 DNA: TGTGCCAGTAGTAGGCGGGGACAGAAGATGGGCTACACCTTC

V gene: TRBV27
J gene: TRBJ2-5
clone size: -
D gene: TRBD2
CDR3 protein: CASSPREGVWETQYF
CDR3 DNA: TGTGCCAGCAGTCCCCGGGAGGGTGTGTGGGAGACCCAGTACTTC

V gene: TRBV4-1
J gene: TRBJ1-2
clone size: few
D gene: TRBD1
CDR3 protein: CASSQTDLGTGAYGYTF
CDR3 DNA: TGCGCCAGCAGCCAAACGGACTTAGGGACAGGGGCCTATGGCTACACCTTC

V gene: TRBV5-1
J gene: TRBJ2-5
clone size: -
D gene: TRBD1
CDR3 protein: CASSLGQGAPQETQYF
CDR3 DNA: TGCGCCAGCAGCTTGGGCCAGGGGGCGCCCCAAGAGACCCAGTACTTC

V gene: TRBV5-1
J gene: TRBJ1-4
clone size: -
D gene: TRBD1
CDR3 protein: CASRQPDRGGNEKLFF
CDR3 DNA: TGCGCCAGCAGGCAACCAGACAGGGGGGGAAATGAAAAACTGTTTTTT

V gene: TRBV12-3/TRBV12-4
J gene: TRBJ1-2
clone size: -
D gene: -
CDR3 protein: CASSFTASHGYTF
CDR3 DNA: TGTGCCAGCAGTTTTACAGCTTCCCATGGCTACACCTTC

V gene: TRBV4-2
J gene: TRBJ2-1
clone size: -
D gene: TRBD2
CDR3 protein: CASSHPAGGPGNEQFF
CDR3 DNA: TGTGCCAGCAGCCACCCAGCGGGGGGGCCGGGTAATGAGCAGTTCTTC

V gene: TRBV7-2
J gene: TRBJ2-1
clone size: -
D gene: TRBD1
CDR3 protein: CASSSFSRTGWVNEQFF
CDR3 DNA: TGTGCCAGCAGCTCGTTCTCACGGACAGGGTGGGTCAATGAGCAGTTCTTC

V gene: TRBV19
J gene: TRBJ1-5
clone size: -
D gene: TRBD1
CDR3 protein: CASSRRQGNSNQPQHF
CDR3 DNA: TGTGCCAGTAGTAGGCGACAGGGGAATAGCAATCAGCCCCAGCATTTT

V gene: TRBV6-1
J gene: TRBJ1-5
clone size: -
D gene: -
CDR3 protein: CASSDGFGGIGQPQHF
CDR3 DNA: TGTGCCAGCAGTGACGGTTTCGGGGGTATTGGCCAGCCCCAGCATTTT

V gene: TRBV5-1
J gene: TRBJ1-5
clone size: -
D gene: -
CDR3 protein: CASGPGGINQPQHF
CDR3 DNA: TGCGCCAGCGGCCCAGGAGGCATCAATCAGCCCCAGCATTTT

V gene: TRBV21-1
J gene: TRBJ1-5
clone size: -
D gene: -
CDR3 protein: CASEKGGAGSNQPQHF
CDR3 DNA: TGTGCCAGCGAGAAAGGGGGCGCAGGGAGCAATCAGCCCCAGCATTTT

V gene: TRBV4-1
J gene: TRBJ1-3
clone size: -
D gene: TRBD1
CDR3 protein: CASSQPTDRGLAGNTIYF
CDR3 DNA: TGCGCCAGCAGCCAACCCACCGACAGGGGGTTGGCTGGAAACACCATATATTTT

V gene: TRBV30
J gene: TRBJ1-1
clone size: once
D gene: TRBD1
CDR3 protein: CAWSVLPGGWTEAFF
CDR3 DNA: TGTGCCTGGAGTGTACTACCAGGGGGCTGGACTGAAGCTTTCTTT

V gene: TRBV10-3
J gene: TRBJ2-5
clone size: -
D gene: -
CDR3 protein: CAISVQVGETQYF
CDR3 DNA: TGTGCCATCAGTGTACAGGTGGGGGAGACCCAGTACTTC

V gene: TRBV2
J gene: TRBJ2-1
clone size: -
D gene: TRBD2
CDR3 protein: CARRSGGASFHEQFF
CDR3 DNA: TGTGCCAGACGGAGCGGGGGGGCCAGTTTCCATGAGCAGTTCTTC

V gene: TRBV5-4
J gene: TRBJ2-1
clone size: -
D gene: TRBD2
CDR3 protein: CASSLGAGGQNEQFF
CDR3 DNA: TGTGCCAGCAGCTTGGGAGCGGGGGGGCAGAATGAGCAGTTCTTC

V gene: TRBV3-1/TRBV3-2
J gene: TRBJ2-7
clone size: -
D gene: -
CDR3 protein: CASSQEHVPSYEQYF
CDR3 DNA: TGTGCCAGCAGCCAAGAACACGTCCCCTCCTACGAGCAGTACTTC

V gene: TRBV19
J gene: TRBJ1-5
clone size: -
D gene: TRBD1
CDR3 protein: CASSIRRDRSNQPQHF
CDR3 DNA: TGTGCCAGTAGTATCAGACGGGACAGAAGCAATCAGCCCCAGCATTTT

V gene: TRBV7-2
J gene: TRBJ1-2
clone size: -
D gene: TRBD1
CDR3 protein: CASTTEGAYGYTF
CDR3 DNA: TGTGCCAGCACCACTGAGGGGGCCTATGGCTACACCTTC

V gene: TRBV18
J gene: TRBJ2-5
clone size: -
D gene: -
CDR3 protein: CASSPYKSETQYF
CDR3 DNA: TGTGCCAGCTCACCTTACAAATCGGAGACCCAGTACTTC

V gene: TRBV9
J gene: TRBJ1-1
clone size: -
D gene: -
CDR3 protein: CASSVGARVTEAFF
CDR3 DNA: TGTGCCAGCAGCGTAGGAGCCCGGGTAACTGAAGCTTTCTTT

V gene: TRBV7-8
J gene: TRBJ1-1
clone size: -
D gene: TRBD1
CDR3 protein: CASSHARGRYTEAFF
CDR3 DNA: TGTGCCAGCAGCCACGCCAGGGGGCGTTACACTGAAGCTTTCTTT

V gene: TRBV5-6
J gene: TRBJ2-7
clone size: -
D gene: TRBD1
CDR3 protein: CASSWGTGEFYEQYF
CDR3 DNA: TGTGCCAGCAGCTGGGGGACAGGGGAATTCTACGAGCAGTACTTC

V gene: TRBV2
J gene: TRBJ2-7
clone size: -
D gene: TRBD1
CDR3 protein: CASRRDRGYF
CDR3 DNA: TGTGCCAGCAGGAGGGACAGGGGGTACTTC

V gene: TRBV11-2
J gene: TRBJ2-7
clone size: -
D gene: TRBD2
CDR3 protein: CASSLARGGRYEQYF
CDR3 DNA: TGTGCCAGCAGCTTAGCGCGGGGGGGCCGGTACGAGCAGTACTTC

V gene: TRBV11-3
J gene: TRBJ2-2
clone size: -
D gene: -
CDR3 protein: CASSLSGYTGELFF
CDR3 DNA: TGTGCCAGCAGCTTATCCGGTTACACCGGGGAGCTGTTTTTT

V gene: TRBV12-5
J gene: TRBJ2-3
clone size: once
D gene: TRBD2
CDR3 protein: CASGLGTRGSTDTQYF
CDR3 DNA: TGTGCTAGTGGTTTGGGGACTAGGGGAAGCACAGATACGCAGTATTTT

V gene: TRBV9
J gene: TRBJ2-5
clone size: -
D gene: TRBD2
CDR3 protein: CASSVGSGGAPETQYF
CDR3 DNA: TGTGCCAGCAGCGTAGGAAGCGGGGGGGCCCCCGAGACCCAGTACTTC

V gene: TRBV10-3
J gene: TRBJ2-7
clone size: -
D gene: -
CDR3 protein: CAIRARDKDYEQYF
CDR3 DNA: TGTGCCATCAGAGCCCGGGACAAGGACTACGAGCAGTACTTC

V gene: TRBV6-5
J gene: TRBJ2-7
clone size: few
D gene: -
CDR3 protein: CASGRRGGGYEQYF
CDR3 DNA: TGTGCCAGCGGCCGTAGGGGGGGAGGCTACGAGCAGTACTTC